Given below is one T cell receptor beta chain in context. Its specific antigen is unknown. Base quality data are lacking; no much larger clone is found one base away. The immunoSEQ Assay, which relies on bias-controlled multiplex PCR amplification of genomic DNA, was used to profile TCRbeta CDR3 regions. The source study handled its data this way. The absolute abundance of each unique TCRbeta CDR3 region was quantified after sequences were collapsed and filtered. Two models were used to test differential abundance: a binomial model (Fisher-equivalent) and a beta-binomial model that adds time-dependent variance fitted from healthy donors. Clones with fewer than 5 combined templates were removed, and differential abundance was called for clones with a Benjamini-Hochberg FDR below 0.01. In the beta-binomial model, variance was expressed as a function of the total template count across the two samples, in the form v = (b*log(k)+a)^2. The table comes from immuneACCESS by way of TCRdb, which keeps in-frame sequences with V and J called. Part of the clones is missing from these tables; in studies checked, under half for an unresolved V gene and the rest for unknown reasons. V and J calls and clone size are copied from that table; D and trimming were computed from the DNA. The sample table holds approximately 50,000 clones, of which roughly 82% were seen once. The ten largest clonotypes hold 14% of the sample.

During the collection period, no infections or other immune events were recorded for the healthy donors. Healthy-donor blood repertoires served as a training cohort to calibrate time-dependent variance in a beta-binomial model of T-cell clone differential abundance. The training cohort included approximately ten healthy donors, of whom 3 were female and 7 were male. On average the donors were approximately 43 years old, and their ages spanned roughly 25 to 70 years. Whole blood from each healthy donor was obtained from a commercial supplier and was collected at three time points approximately 13 days apart. For immunosequencing, genomic DNA was extracted from whole blood that had not been sorted. This entry comes from a study of identifying expanded T cells in peripheral blood (dated by TCRdb to between 2017 and 2020). Describing the broader study: Technical replicates were generated by sequencing separate aliquots of the same genomic DNA pool, with four replicates compared pairwise.

The study at large found these results: Across all healthy-donor time intervals, the beta-binomial model significantly lowered both the number of clones called differentially abundant and the false-positive rate. Variance in clone template counts between two-week samples significantly increased with total template count across all healthy donors. About 1.3 differentially abundant clones were flagged by the binomial model between technical replicates, whereas about 15 and 18 were flagged over roughly two weeks and four weeks, respectively. The authors expected biological variance in healthy repertoires might increase further over much longer intervals such as months to years.

The CDR3 starts with the cysteine, ends with the phenylalanine, and has 14 residues. Only the CDR3 region is kept as DNA, spanning 42 bases read in frame from base 1. V is pared back by 2 bases and J by 0 bases, with 5 bases lying between the germline termini. The germline V gene provides CDR1 WSHSY and CDR2 SAAADI. The source material was blood. The rearranged chain carries TRBV10-2 and TRBJ2-4; confidence is insufficient to name the D gene. The receptor's source is a person between 18 and 70 years old in good health. The encoded CDR3 is CASSEAAAKNIQYF. The DNA sequence is given as TGCGCCAGCAGTGAGGCAGCAGCCAAAAACATTCAGTACTTC.